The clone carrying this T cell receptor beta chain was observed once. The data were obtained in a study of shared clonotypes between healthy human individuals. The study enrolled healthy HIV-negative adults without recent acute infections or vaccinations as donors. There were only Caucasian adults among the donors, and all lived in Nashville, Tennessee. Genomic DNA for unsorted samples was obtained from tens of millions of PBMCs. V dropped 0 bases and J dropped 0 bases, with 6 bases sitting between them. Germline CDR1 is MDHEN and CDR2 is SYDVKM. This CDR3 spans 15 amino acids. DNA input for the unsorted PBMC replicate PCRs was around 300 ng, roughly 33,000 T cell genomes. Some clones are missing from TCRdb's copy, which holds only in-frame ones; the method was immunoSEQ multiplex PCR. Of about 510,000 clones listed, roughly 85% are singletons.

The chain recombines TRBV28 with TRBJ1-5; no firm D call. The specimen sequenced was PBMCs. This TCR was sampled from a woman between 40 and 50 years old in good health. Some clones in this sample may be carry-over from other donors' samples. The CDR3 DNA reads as TGTGCCAGCAGTTTATGGACGGATAGCAATCAGCCCCAGCATTTT. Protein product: CASSLWTDSNQPQHF.